The clone carrying this T cell receptor (beta chain) was counted once. This record belongs to a study of blood T cell repertoires in COVID-19. Study information: PBMCs, B-cell-depleted T cells, or T cells were the source of the cDNA or gDNA that made up the material.

Using immunoSEQ multiplex PCR, the repertoire was profiled, and TCRdb retains in-frame clones only, with some absent. Here the sample spans roughly 250,000 clones, just over 90% being singletons. The J segment lost 5 bases and the V segment lost 4 bases, leaving 5 bases of the junction unmatched. CDR3 length: 14 residues. The germline V gene encodes CDR1 SGHNT and CDR2 YYREEE (reference sequence). The sequence was obtained from a woman aged 40 to 49 with acute COVID-19. J is TRBJ2-5 and V is TRBV5-4, with 10 positions matching TRBD1. The sequenced sample consisted of PBMCs or T cells enriched from blood (not recorded which). CDR3 DNA sequence: TGTGCCAGCAGCAAGGGACAGGGGACGGAGACCCAGTACTTC. Residues: CASSKGQGTETQYF.